Listed below are T cell receptor beta chains from one sample, sequenced in a study of CD4 T cells in lung cancer. Method: immunoSEQ multiplex PCR; TCRdb's copy keeps in-frame clones and lacks some. The table shows several hundred clones, with under 95% occurring only once. For these receptors, no antigen is known. The sample was a CD4+ T cell line or clone grown in culture. The receptors were gathered from a woman aged 60-75 years with non-small cell lung cancer. Some clones in this sample may be carry-over from other donors' samples. Each CDR3 is given with its conserved first and last residue. Each record gives: D gene, V gene, clone size, J gene, CDR3 protein, CDR3 DNA. D genes are given only for firm matches. Clone size, where shown, is once, few, many, or a class for clones that have expanded.

D: -; V: TRBV5-6; size: -; J: TRBJ2-5; CDR3: CASSQPAGLGETQYF; DNA: TGTGCCAGCAGCCAACCCGCAGGGCTGGGAGAGACCCAGTACTTC
D: -; V: TRBV5-4; size: -; J: TRBJ2-3; CDR3: CASSFGGGTDTQYF; DNA: TGTGCCAGCAGCTTTGGAGGGGGCACAGATACGCAGTATTTT
D: TRBD2; V: TRBV7-2; size: hyperexpanded; J: TRBJ2-3; CDR3: CASSASRTSGGGTDTQYF; DNA: TGTGCCAGCAGCGCCTCACGGACTAGCGGGGGGGGCACAGATACGCAGTATTTT
D: -; V: TRBV29-1; size: -; J: TRBJ1-2; CDR3: CSVEAPWAGGYTF; DNA: TGCAGCGTTGAAGCTCCCTGGGCAGGGGGCTACACCTTC
D: -; V: TRBV6-6; size: -; J: TRBJ2-7; CDR3: CASSYSTERGYEQYF; DNA: TGTGCCAGCAGTTACTCTACGGAGAGGGGCTACGAGCAGTACTTC
D: -; V: TRBV7-9; size: -; J: TRBJ2-7; CDR3: CASSLTYYEQYF; DNA: TGTGCCAGCAGCTTAACATACTACGAGCAGTACTTC
D: -; V: TRBV4-3; size: -; J: TRBJ2-2; CDR3: CASSRTQGGAGTGELFF; DNA: TGCGCCAGCAGCCGCACCCAGGGGGGGGCGGGGACCGGGGAGCTGTTTTTT
D: TRBD1; V: TRBV11-2; size: -; J: TRBJ2-3; CDR3: CAGRDRATDTQYF; DNA: TGCGCGGGGCGGGACAGGGCCACAGATACGCAGTATTTT
D: -; V: TRBV25-1; size: once; J: TRBJ2-3; CDR3: CASRAPSTDTQYF; DNA: TGTGCCAGCAGAGCCCCATCTACAGATACGCAGTATTTT
D: -; V: TRBV6-5; size: hyperexpanded; J: TRBJ1-2; CDR3: CASSYVPNYGYTF; DNA: TGTGCCAGCAGTTACGTCCCTAACTATGGCTACACCTTC
D: -; V: TRBV28; size: -; J: TRBJ2-1; CDR3: CASSGGLNEQFF; DNA: TGTGCCAGCAGTGGCGGGTTGAATGAGCAGTTCTTC
D: -; V: TRBV5-6; size: -; J: TRBJ1-1; CDR3: CASSLAGDRNTEAFF; DNA: TGTGCCAGCAGCTTGGCCGGAGACAGGAACACTGAAGCTTTCTTT
D: TRBD2; V: TRBV11-3; size: -; J: TRBJ2-1; CDR3: CASSPIGSGAGDNEQFF; DNA: TGTGCCAGCAGCCCCATTGGGAGCGGGGCCGGGGACAATGAGCAGTTCTTC
D: -; V: TRBV7-9; size: -; J: TRBJ2-1; CDR3: CASSQKLGEQFF; DNA: TGTGCCAGCAGCCAAAAACTAGGAGAGCAGTTCTTC
D: TRBD1; V: TRBV2; size: -; J: TRBJ2-7; CDR3: CASTPPGQMYEQYF; DNA: TGTGCCAGCACTCCCCCGGGACAGATGTACGAGCAGTACTTC
D: -; V: TRBV7-9; size: -; J: TRBJ1-2; CDR3: CASSPGQGLNYGYTF; DNA: TGTGCCAGCAGCCCTGGGCAGGGGCTTAACTATGGCTACACCTTC
D: -; V: TRBV11-2; size: -; J: TRBJ2-1; CDR3: CASSFSASSIFDEQFF; DNA: TGTGCCAGCAGCTTCTCTGCGAGTTCCATTTTTGATGAGCAGTTCTTC
D: -; V: TRBV30; size: -; J: TRBJ2-6; CDR3: CAWSPDSFRANVLTF; DNA: TGTGCCTGGAGTCCGGACAGCTTTAGGGCCAACGTCCTGACTTTC
D: -; V: TRBV6-1; size: -; J: TRBJ1-2; CDR3: CAVRAEDYGYTF; DNA: TGTGCCGTCAGGGCAGAGGACTATGGCTACACCTTC
D: TRBD2; V: TRBV7-3; size: -; J: TRBJ2-3; CDR3: CASSSSGTSGDTQYF; DNA: TGTGCCAGCAGTTCCTCCGGGACTAGCGGGGATACGCAGTATTTT
D: -; V: TRBV5-5; size: -; J: TRBJ2-5; CDR3: CASSPGPTLLETQYF; DNA: TGTGCCAGCAGCCCGGGACCAACCCTCCTGGAGACCCAGTACTTC
D: -; V: TRBV19; size: few; J: TRBJ1-1; CDR3: CASENGWFTEAFF; DNA: TGTGCCAGTGAAAACGGGTGGTTCACTGAAGCTTTCTTT
D: -; V: TRBV6-9; size: -; J: TRBJ1-2; CDR3: CASSYVPNYGYTF; DNA: TGTGCCAGCAGTTACGTCCCTAACTATGGCTACACCTTC
D: -; V: TRBV30; size: -; J: TRBJ2-3; CDR3: CAWSVGGGYTDTQYF; DNA: TGTGCCTGGAGTGTCGGAGGGGGGTACACAGATACGCAGTATTTT
D: TRBD1; V: TRBV7-9; size: -; J: TRBJ1-4; CDR3: CASSLRQGENEKLFF; DNA: TGTGCCAGCAGCCTTAGACAGGGGGAAAATGAAAAACTGTTTTTT
D: -; V: TRBV6-5; size: -; J: TRBJ2-7; CDR3: CASSADGTYEQYF; DNA: TGTGCCAGCAGTGCAGACGGGACCTACGAGCAGTACTTC
D: TRBD2; V: TRBV30; size: -; J: TRBJ2-7; CDR3: CAWSVGLAGHPYDQYF; DNA: TGTGCCTGGAGTGTAGGGCTAGCGGGTCACCCCTACGATCAGTACTTC
D: -; V: TRBV10-3; size: -; J: TRBJ1-1; CDR3: CAIRDSPQTNTEAFF; DNA: TGTGCCATCAGGGATAGTCCTCAAACGAACACTGAAGCTTTCTTT
D: TRBD2; V: TRBV5-1; size: -; J: TRBJ2-3; CDR3: CASKLAGATDTQYF; DNA: TGCGCCAGCAAACTAGCGGGGGCAACTGATACGCAGTATTTT
D: TRBD1; V: TRBV28; size: -; J: TRBJ1-5; CDR3: CASRAHRGSNQPQHF; DNA: TGTGCCAGCAGGGCTCACAGGGGGAGCAATCAGCCCCAGCATTTT
D: TRBD1; V: TRBV19; size: -; J: TRBJ2-3; CDR3: CASSLGTGDVADTQYF; DNA: TGTGCCAGTAGCCTGGGGACAGGGGATGTGGCAGATACGCAGTATTTT
D: -; V: TRBV11-2; size: -; J: TRBJ2-3; CDR3: CASSLDRTTDTQYF; DNA: TGTGCCAGCAGCTTAGACAGGACCACAGATACGCAGTATTTT
D: -; V: TRBV4-3; size: -; J: TRBJ1-2; CDR3: CASSQERAGRGYTF; DNA: TGCGCCAGCAGCCAAGAAAGGGCAGGGAGAGGCTACACCTTC
D: TRBD1; V: TRBV6-6; size: -; J: TRBJ1-3; CDR3: CASSHPGTGTGNTIYF; DNA: TGTGCCAGCAGCCACCCCGGGACAGGGACTGGAAACACCATATATTTT